The table lists the clone carrying this TCR beta chain with many counts. Its antigen is as yet unknown. Via MiXCR, TCRdb re-called the 5' RACE reads, giving one row per CDR3 protein. This sample yields more than 120,000 distinct CDR3 sequences, of which under 7% are seen a single time; more than 2% belongs to the top ten. These data are taken from a study of T-cell memory formation after mild COVID-19. For the study at large: Most TCR clusters belonged to a single donor.

The study's findings and limits: Largely, contracting CD4+ clones fell within CM and EM, and contracting CD8+ clones within EMRA. Memory sampled before infection contained some responding clones, suggesting cross-reactive memory joined.

V lost 3 bases and J lost 3, with 15 bases in between. Germline V CDR1 and CDR2: SGHRS, YFSETQ. The CDR3 is 15 residues long. Input material: PBMCs or a T cell subset sorted from them (not recorded which). The V and J genes are TRBV5-1 and TRBJ2-5; D perhaps matches TRBD2 (7 bases). The clonotype comes from an adult woman who had mild COVID-19 (a few samples of this study predate the infection). Cell type and time point are not known. The CDR3 bases are TGCGCCAGCAGCTGGACTAGGGGGGGAAAAGAGACCCAGTACTTC. Its protein product is CASSWTRGGKETQYF. The variable domain in full, completed from reference TRBV5-1 and TRBJ2-5, reads KAGVTQTPRYLIKTRGQQVTLSCSPISGHRSVSWYQQTPGQGLQFLFEYFSETQRNKGNFPGRFSGRQFSNSRSEMNVSTLELGDSALYLCASSWTRGGKETQYFGPGTRLLVL.